This record looks at one TCR beta chain sequence and its context. Its cognate antigen is unknown. The sequence runs out 3 residues before the end of the CDR3; the remainder is reconstructed from the germline J gene. This entry belongs to a study of T cells in women clearing cervical HPV infection. Study information: Cases' blood sampling followed lesion detection by median about 21 weeks (90 to 200).

MY09/MY11 PCR detected cervical HPV DNA; dot-blot assigned genotypes. Germline assignment: CDR1 ENHRY and CDR2 SYGVKD. V lost 6 bases to trimming and J lost 3 bases; unmatched junction nucleotides: 6. The CDR3 contains 14 residues. The method was immunoSEQ multiplex PCR; TCRdb's version includes in-frame clones alone and lacks a portion of them. The sample table sets out approximately 35,000 clones. General study points: Timing of associations relative to infection is unclear; T-cell subsets were not isolated.

Sequencing was performed on blood buffy coat. The chain links TRBV10-3 to TRBJ1-1; 8 bases fit TRBD1. This TCR was recovered from a woman between 18 and 69 years old with a cervical HPV16 infection that either progressed to CIN3+ or cleared (not recorded which). CDR3 sequence: CAIRPTTGDTEAFF. Partial CDR3 DNA: TGTGCCATCAGGCCCACGACAGGGGACACTGAA.